This T cell receptor beta chain appears in the sequencing data of a study of blood T cells in healthy people across ages. Background on the study: Researchers report that template switching captured about one barcoded beta molecule per two T cells. Study-level findings and limits: Versus aged donors, long-lived donors had higher diversity and more naive CD4+ cells.

Sample-barcoded 5' priming and a J-beta primer mix drove a second PCR of about 6 to 12 cycles. TCRdb re-derived calls from the 5' RACE reads in MiXCR, one entry per CDR3 protein. The sample lists hundreds of thousands of distinct CDR3 sequences; 58% were seen once. Losses at the gene ends were 0 bases for V and 4 bases for J; bases not matched to a gene: 3. The germline gives CDR1 SGHKS, CDR2 YYEKEE (reference sequence). This CDR3 spans 14 amino acids. The amount of total RNA extracted per sample was at least 5.5 micrograms. Remarks on this clonotype: What it binds is not known.

This clonotype was sampled from a man in his 60s in good health. Sequencing was performed on blood. The V call is TRBV5-5, the J call TRBJ2-5; 7 nucleotides match TRBD2. The CDR3 coding sequence is TGTGCCAGCAGCTTGGTCAGGGAGGGAGAGACCCAGTACTTC. This gives the protein CASSLVREGETQYF.